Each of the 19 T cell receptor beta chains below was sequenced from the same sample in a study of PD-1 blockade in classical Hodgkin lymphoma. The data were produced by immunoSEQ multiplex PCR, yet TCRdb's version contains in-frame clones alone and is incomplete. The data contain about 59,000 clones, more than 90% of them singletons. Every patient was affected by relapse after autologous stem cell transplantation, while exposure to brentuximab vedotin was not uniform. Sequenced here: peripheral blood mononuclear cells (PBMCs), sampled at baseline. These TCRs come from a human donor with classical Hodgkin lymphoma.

CDR3 bases: TGTGCCAGCAGCCAAGATTGGGGTCTGAACACTGAAGCTTTCTTT. It codes for CASSQDWGLNTEAFF. This chain connects TRBV4-2 to TRBJ1-1, with D uncertain. Germline CDR1 LGHNA, CDR2 YNFKEQ. V was trimmed by 0 bases and J by 0 bases, leaving 8 bases between them. The CDR3 spans 15 residues.

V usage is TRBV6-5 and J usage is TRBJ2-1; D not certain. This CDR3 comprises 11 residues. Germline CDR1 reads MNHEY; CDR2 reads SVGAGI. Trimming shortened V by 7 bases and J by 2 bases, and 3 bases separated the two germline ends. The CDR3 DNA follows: TGTGCCAGCACCGCCTACAATGAGCAGTTCTTC. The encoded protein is CASTAYNEQFF.

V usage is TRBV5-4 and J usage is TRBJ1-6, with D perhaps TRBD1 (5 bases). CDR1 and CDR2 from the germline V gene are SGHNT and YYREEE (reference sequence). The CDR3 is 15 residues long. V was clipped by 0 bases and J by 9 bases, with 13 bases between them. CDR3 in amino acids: CASSLGAGMSSPLHF. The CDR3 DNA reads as TGTGCCAGCAGCTTGGGGGCAGGGATGAGTTCACCCCTCCACTTT. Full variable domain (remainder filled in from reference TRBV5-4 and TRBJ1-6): ETGVTQSPTHLIKTRGQQVTLRCSSQSGHNTVSWYQQALGQGPQFIFQYYREEENGRGNFPPRFSGLQFPNYSSELNVNALELDDSALYLCASSLGAGMSSPLHFGNGTRLTVT.

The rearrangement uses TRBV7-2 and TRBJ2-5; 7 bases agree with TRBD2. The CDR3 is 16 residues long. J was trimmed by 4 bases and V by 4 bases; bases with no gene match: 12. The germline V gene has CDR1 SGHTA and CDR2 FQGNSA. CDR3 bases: TGTGCCAGCAGCTCGCCCGTCGGGAGGCCCCGAGAGACCCAGTACTTC. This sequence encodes CASSSPVGRPRETQYF.

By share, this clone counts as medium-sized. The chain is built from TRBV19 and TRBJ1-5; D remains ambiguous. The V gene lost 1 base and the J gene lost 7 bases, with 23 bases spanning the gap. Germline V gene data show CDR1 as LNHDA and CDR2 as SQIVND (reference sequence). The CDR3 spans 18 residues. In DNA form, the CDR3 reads TGTGCCAGTAGTATAGGAATACCGGGAAGGGCGAGTATACAGCCCCAGCATTTT. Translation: CASSIGIPGRASIQPQHF. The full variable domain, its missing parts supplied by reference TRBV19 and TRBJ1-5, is DGGITQSPKYLFRKEGQNVTLSCEQNLNHDAMYWYRQDPGQGLRLIYYSQIVNDFQKGDIAEGYSVSREKKESFPLTVTSAQKNPTAFYLCASSIGIPGRASIQPQHFGDGTRLSIL.

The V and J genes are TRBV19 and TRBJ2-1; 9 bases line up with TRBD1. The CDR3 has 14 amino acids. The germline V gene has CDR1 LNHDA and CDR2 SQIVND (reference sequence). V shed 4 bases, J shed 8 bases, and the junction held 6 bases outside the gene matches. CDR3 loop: CASSSRDRVDEQFF. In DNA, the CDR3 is TGTGCCAGTAGTAGCCGGGACAGGGTCGATGAGCAGTTCTTC.

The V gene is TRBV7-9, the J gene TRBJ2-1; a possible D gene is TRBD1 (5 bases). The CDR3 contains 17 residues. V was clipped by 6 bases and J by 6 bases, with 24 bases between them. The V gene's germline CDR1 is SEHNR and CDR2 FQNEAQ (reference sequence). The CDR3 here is CASSSPREPSPSNEQFF. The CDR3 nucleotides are TGTGCCAGCAGTTCCCCCAGGGAACCCTCCCCTTCCAATGAGCAGTTCTTC.

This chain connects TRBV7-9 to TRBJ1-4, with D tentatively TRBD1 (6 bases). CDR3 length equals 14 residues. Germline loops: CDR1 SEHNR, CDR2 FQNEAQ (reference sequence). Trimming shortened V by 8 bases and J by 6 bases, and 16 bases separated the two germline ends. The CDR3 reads CASDQTGLDEKLFF. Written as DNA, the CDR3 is TGTGCCAGCGACCAAACAGGGTTAGATGAAAAACTGTTTTTT.

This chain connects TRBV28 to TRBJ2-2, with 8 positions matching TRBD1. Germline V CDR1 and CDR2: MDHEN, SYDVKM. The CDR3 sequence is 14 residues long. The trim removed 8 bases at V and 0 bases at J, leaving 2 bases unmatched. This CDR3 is CASPTGANTGELFF. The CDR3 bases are TGTGCCAGCCCGACAGGGGCGAACACCGGGGAGCTGTTTTTT.

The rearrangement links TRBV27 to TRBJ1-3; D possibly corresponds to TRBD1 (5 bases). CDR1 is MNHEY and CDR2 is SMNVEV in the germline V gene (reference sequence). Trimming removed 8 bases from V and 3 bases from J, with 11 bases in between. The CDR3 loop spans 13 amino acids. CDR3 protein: CASAPRGGNTIYF. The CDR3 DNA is TGTGCCAGCGCTCCGAGGGGTGGAAACACCATATATTTT.

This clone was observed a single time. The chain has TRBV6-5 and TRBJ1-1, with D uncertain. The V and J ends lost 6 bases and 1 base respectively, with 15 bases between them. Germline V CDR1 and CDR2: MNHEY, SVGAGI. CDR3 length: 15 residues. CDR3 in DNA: TGTGCCAGCAGAAAATGGACGGACCCGAACACTGAAGCTTTCTTT. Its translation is CASRKWTDPNTEAFF.

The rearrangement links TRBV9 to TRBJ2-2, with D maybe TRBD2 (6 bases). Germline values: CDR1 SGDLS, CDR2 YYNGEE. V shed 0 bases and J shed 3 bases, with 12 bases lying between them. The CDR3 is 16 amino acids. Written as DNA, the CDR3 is TGTGCCAGCAGCGTAGGGAATAGCGGAGACACCGGGGAGCTGTTTTTT. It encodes CASSVGNSGDTGELFF.

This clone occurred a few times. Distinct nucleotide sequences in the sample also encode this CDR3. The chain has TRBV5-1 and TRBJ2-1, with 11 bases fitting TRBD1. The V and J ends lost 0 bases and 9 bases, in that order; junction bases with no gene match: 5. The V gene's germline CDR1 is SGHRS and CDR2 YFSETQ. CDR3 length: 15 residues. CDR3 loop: CASSLGGTGGLEQFF. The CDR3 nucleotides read TGCGCCAGCAGCTTGGGGGGGACAGGGGGGCTTGAGCAGTTCTTC.

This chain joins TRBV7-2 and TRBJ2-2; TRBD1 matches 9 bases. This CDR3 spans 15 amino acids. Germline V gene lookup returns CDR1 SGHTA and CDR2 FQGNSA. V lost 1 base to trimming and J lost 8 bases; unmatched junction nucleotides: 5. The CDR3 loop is CASSLETGGVGELFF. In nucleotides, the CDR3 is TGTGCCAGCAGCTTAGAGACAGGGGGAGTAGGGGAGCTGTTTTTT. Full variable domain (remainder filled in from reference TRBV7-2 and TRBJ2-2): GAGVSQSPSNKVTEKGKDVELRCDPISGHTALYWYRQSLGQGLEFLIYFQGNSAPDKSGLPSDRFSAERTGGSVSTLTIQRTQQEDSAVYLCASSLETGGVGELFFGEGSRLTVL.

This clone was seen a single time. The CDR3 region is CASSQENGAPGAYEQYF. The CDR3 coding sequence is TGCGCCAGCAGCCAAGAGAACGGAGCCCCAGGGGCCTACGAGCAGTACTTC. V is TRBV4-1 and J is TRBJ2-7, with a tentative D call TRBD1 (6 bases). CDR3 length equals 17 residues. V was trimmed by 0 bases and J by 2 bases, leaving 17 bases between them. CDR1 and CDR2 from the germline V gene are MGHRA and YSYEKL.

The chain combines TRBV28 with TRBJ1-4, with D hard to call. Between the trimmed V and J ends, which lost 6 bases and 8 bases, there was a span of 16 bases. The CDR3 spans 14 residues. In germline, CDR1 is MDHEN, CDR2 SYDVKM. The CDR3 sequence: CASRDLLGGEKLFF. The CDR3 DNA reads TGTGCCAGCAGAGACTTACTAGGAGGGGAAAAACTGTTTTTT. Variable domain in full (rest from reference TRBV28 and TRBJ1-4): DVKVTQSSRYLVKRTGEKVFLECVQDMDHENMFWYRQDPGLGLRLIYFSYDVKMKEKGDIPEGYSVSREKKERFSLILESASTNQTSMYLCASRDLLGGEKLFFGSGTQLSVL.

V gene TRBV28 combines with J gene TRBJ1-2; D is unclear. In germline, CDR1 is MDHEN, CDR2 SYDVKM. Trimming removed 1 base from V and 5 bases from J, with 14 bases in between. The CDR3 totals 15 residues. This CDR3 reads CASSLYGEMGYGYTF. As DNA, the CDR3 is TGTGCCAGCAGTTTATACGGGGAAATGGGGTATGGCTACACCTTC.

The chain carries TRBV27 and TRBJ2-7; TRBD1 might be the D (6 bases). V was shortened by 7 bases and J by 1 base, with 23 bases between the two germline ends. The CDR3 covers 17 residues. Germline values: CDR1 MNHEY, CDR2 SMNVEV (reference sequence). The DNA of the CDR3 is TGTGCCAGCATCACCCCCCGCCGGGACACGCATTCCTACGAGCAGTACTTC. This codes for CASITPRRDTHSYEQYF.

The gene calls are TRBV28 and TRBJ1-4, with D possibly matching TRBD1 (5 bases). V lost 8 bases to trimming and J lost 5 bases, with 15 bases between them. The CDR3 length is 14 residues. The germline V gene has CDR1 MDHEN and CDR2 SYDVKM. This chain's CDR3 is CASHEQAQNEKLFF. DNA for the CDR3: TGTGCCAGCCACGAACAGGCTCAGAATGAAAAACTGTTTTTT.